These T cell receptor beta chains were read from a single sample in a study of control samples from healthy donors and cancer patients. Only in-frame clones appear in the TCRdb table, and some are missing; sequencing was by immunoSEQ multiplex PCR. The table lists some 110,000 clones, 83% of them singletons, with less than 15% in the top ten. The sequenced sample consisted of blood. Receptors were obtained from a woman aged 45-59 years in good health. CDR3s include the opening cysteine and the closing phenylalanine or tryptophan. The D gene is left open where the match is weak. Part of the rows lack a size; the others show once, few, many or a class for expanded clones.

V	size	J	D	CDR3	DNA
TRBV19	-	TRBJ1-1	-	CASSISTVTEAFF	TGTGCCAGTAGTATAAGTACAGTCACTGAAGCTTTCTTT
TRBV19	-	TRBJ1-6	-	CASSLQAQTYNSPLHF	TGTGCCAGTAGTTTGCAGGCTCAGACCTATAATTCACCCCTCCACTTT
TRBV6-5	-	TRBJ1-2	TRBD1	CASSWDRDGYTF	TGTGCCAGCAGTTGGGACAGGGATGGCTACACCTTC
TRBV4-1	-	TRBJ1-2	-	CASSLQSDKPYGYTF	TGCGCCAGCAGCCTCCAGAGCGACAAGCCCTATGGCTACACCTTC
TRBV9	-	TRBJ1-2	TRBD1	CASSTQTGSYGYTF	TGTGCCAGCAGCACCCAGACAGGGAGCTATGGCTACACCTTC
TRBV18	-	TRBJ1-1	-	CASSPLGKNTEAFF	TGTGCCAGCTCACCCCTCGGGAAAAACACTGAAGCTTTCTTT
TRBV5-6	-	TRBJ1-5	TRBD1	CASSTGQRPNQPQHF	TGTGCCAGCAGCACGGGACAGCGCCCCAATCAGCCCCAGCATTTT
TRBV7-2	-	TRBJ2-5	-	CASSLVPGSWRETQYF	TGTGCCAGCAGCTTAGTCCCCGGCTCCTGGAGAGAGACCCAGTACTTC
TRBV6-1	-	TRBJ1-6	-	CASSEERQVVYSPLHF	TGTGCCAGCAGTGAAGAAAGACAGGTCGTTTATTCACCCCTCCACTTT
TRBV5-6	-	TRBJ1-2	-	CASSLALLRANYGYTF	TGTGCCAGCAGCTTGGCCCTATTGCGAGCTAACTATGGCTACACCTTC
TRBV2	-	TRBJ1-2	TRBD1	CASSKGNRGVYGYTF	TGTGCCAGCAGCAAGGGGAACAGGGGAGTCTATGGCTACACCTTC
TRBV19	-	TRBJ2-7	-	CASRQSGAFGRMGEQYF	TGTGCCAGTAGACAATCCGGGGCTTTCGGGCGGATGGGAGAGCAGTACTTC
TRBV21-1	-	TRBJ1-6	-	CASSTQGRNSPLHF	TGTGCCAGCAGCACCCAGGGGAGGAATTCACCCCTCCACTTT
TRBV11-2	-	TRBJ2-3	-	CASRYLARRFTDTQYF	TGTGCCAGCAGATACCTAGCGCGGCGGTTCACAGATACGCAGTATTTT
TRBV15	once	TRBJ1-4	-	CATSKLERANEKLFF	TGTGCCACCAGCAAATTGGAACGGGCGAATGAAAAACTGTTTTTT
TRBV7-2	-	TRBJ2-7	-	CASSLSTYEQYF	TGTGCCAGCAGCCTTTCGACCTACGAGCAGTACTTC
TRBV6-6	-	TRBJ1-1	TRBD1	CASRPGQGAQGTEAFF	TGTGCCAGCAGGCCAGGACAGGGGGCCCAGGGGACTGAAGCTTTCTTT
TRBV7-9	-	TRBJ2-1	TRBD1	CASSSEDREPQFF	TGTGCCAGCAGCTCGGAAGACAGGGAACCTCAGTTCTTC